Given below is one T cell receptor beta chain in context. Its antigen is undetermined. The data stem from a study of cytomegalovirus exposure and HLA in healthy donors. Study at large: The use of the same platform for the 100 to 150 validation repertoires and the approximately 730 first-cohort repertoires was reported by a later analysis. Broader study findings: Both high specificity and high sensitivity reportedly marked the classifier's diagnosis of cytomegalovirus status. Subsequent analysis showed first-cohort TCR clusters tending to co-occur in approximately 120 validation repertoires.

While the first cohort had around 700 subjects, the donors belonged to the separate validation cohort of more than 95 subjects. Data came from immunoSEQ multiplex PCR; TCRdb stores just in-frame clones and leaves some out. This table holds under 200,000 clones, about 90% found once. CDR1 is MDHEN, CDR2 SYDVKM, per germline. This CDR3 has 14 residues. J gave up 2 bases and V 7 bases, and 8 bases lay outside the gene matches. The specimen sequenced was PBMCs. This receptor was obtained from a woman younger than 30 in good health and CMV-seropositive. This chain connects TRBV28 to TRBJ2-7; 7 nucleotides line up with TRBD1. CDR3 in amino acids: CASTSTGYPYEQYF. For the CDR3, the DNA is TGTGCCAGCACCTCGACAGGGTACCCCTACGAGCAGTACTTC.